Sequencing of this T cell receptor (beta chain) was carried out in a study of T cells in Graves' hyperthyroidism and ophthalmopathy. This CDR3 has 17 residues. The germline gives CDR1 ENHRY, CDR2 SYGVKD. V lost 2 bases to trimming and J lost 4 bases; unmatched junction nucleotides: 9. Researchers amplified the TCR beta CDR3 regions from RNA transcripts. When the TCR CDR3 underwent first-round RT-PCR, the HTBI primer set was used. In TCRdb, the multiplex PCR reads were re-called with MiXCR into one record per CDR3 protein. The sample includes approximately 720,000 distinct CDR3 sequences, around 20% seen only once; the top ten take over 15%.

Sequencing used blood. The sequence was obtained from a woman between 45 and 65 years old with Graves' hyperthyroidism that later progressed to Graves' ophthalmopathy. This chain joins TRBV10-3 and TRBJ2-3, with 10 bases identical to TRBD2. CDR3 residues: CAISESTSGGVSDTQYF. The CDR3 nucleotides read TGTGCCATCAGTGAGAGTACCAGCGGGGGGGTTTCAGATACGCAGTATTTT.